The next 27 T cell receptor beta chains were all read from a single sample in a study of T cell responses to AZD1222 COVID-19 vaccine. Assay used: immunoSEQ multiplex PCR; TCRdb lists only in-frame clones, some missing. This sample has approximately 28,000 clones, with 92% found just once. Sample: peripheral blood, taken 28 days after the second AZD1222 dose. The source is an adult who received the AZD1222 COVID-19 vaccine.

This rearrangement joins TRBV27 to TRBJ2-1, with D perhaps being TRBD1 or TRBD2 (5 bases each). The CDR3 contains 15 residues. The V end was cut by 8 bases, the J end by 0 bases, with 14 bases between. Germline V gene data show CDR1 as MNHEY and CDR2 as SMNVEV (reference sequence). CDR3 DNA sequence: TGTGCCAGCGCTGGGACGGCGAGCTCCTACAATGAGCAGTTCTTC. It yields the protein CASAGTASSYNEQFF.

This chain uses TRBV5-6 with TRBJ2-7; possible D gene TRBD2, 6 bases. The V gene's germline CDR1 is SGHDT and CDR2 YYEEEE. This CDR3 contains 14 residues. V lost 0 bases and J lost 6, with 13 bases in between. The CDR3 protein is CASSLGGGWGEQYF. The CDR3 DNA follows: TGTGCCAGCAGCTTGGGGGGAGGATGGGGCGAGCAGTACTTC. The entire variable domain, with the rest obtained from reference TRBV5-6 and TRBJ2-7, is as follows: DAGVTQSPTHLIKTRGQQVTLRCSPKSGHDTVSWYQQALGQGPQFIFQYYEEEERQRGNFPDRFSGHQFPNYSSELNVNALLLGDSALYLCASSLGGGWGEQYFGPGTRLTVT.

The chain uses TRBV30 and TRBJ2-2; the D is unclear. CDR1 and CDR2 from the germline V gene are GTSNPN and SVGIG (reference sequence). Deletions cut 1 base from V and 1 base from J, with 4 bases between. The CDR3 is 13 residues long. This chain's CDR3 is CAWSAQNTGELFF. The DNA of the CDR3 is TGTGCCTGGAGTGCCCAGAACACCGGGGAGCTGTTTTTT.

The gene calls are TRBV30 and TRBJ1-1, with D perhaps TRBD1 (6 bases). Trimming took off 5 bases at V and 0 bases at J, with 16 bases between the two ends. Germline CDR1 is GTSNPN and CDR2 is SVGIG (reference sequence). CDR3 length: 15 residues. In DNA form, the CDR3 reads TGTGCCTGGGCCGCGGCAGGGGATATGAACACTGAAGCTTTCTTT. Translated, it gives CAWAAAGDMNTEAFF. Full variable domain (missing parts from reference TRBV30 and TRBJ1-1): SQTIHQWPATLVQPVGSPLSLECTVEGTSNPNLYWYRQAAGRGLQLLFYSVGIGQISSEVPQNLSASRPQDRQFILSSKKLLLSDSGFYLCAWAAAGDMNTEAFFGQGTRLTVV.

The rearrangement links TRBV3-1 (or the pseudogene TRBV3-2) to TRBJ2-7; D is ambiguous. Germline V CDR1 and CDR2: LGHDT, YNNKEL (reference sequence). Deletions cut 6 bases from V and 0 bases from J, with 12 bases between. The length of the CDR3 is 14 residues. The CDR3 is CASSDWRSSYEQYF. CDR3 coding DNA: TGTGCCAGCAGTGACTGGCGGTCCTCCTACGAGCAGTACTTC.

This sequence joins TRBV11-2 and TRBJ2-5; D may be TRBD2 (6 bases). The CDR3 has 14 amino acids. Trimming took 5 bases from V and 5 from J, leaving 15 bases between them. Germline values: CDR1 SGHAT, CDR2 FQNNGV. The CDR3 sequence: CASSPRGRQETQYF. CDR3 in DNA: TGTGCCAGCAGCCCCCGTGGGAGGCAGGAGACCCAGTACTTC. Filled out from reference TRBV11-2 and TRBJ2-5, the complete variable domain reads EAGVAQSPRYKIIEKRQSVAFWCNPISGHATLYWYQQILGQGPKLLIQFQNNGVVDDSQLPKDRFSAERLKGVDSTLKIQPAKLEDSAVYLCASSPRGRQETQYFGPGTRLLVL.

Only one count was recorded for this clone. The rearrangement uses TRBV15 and TRBJ1-3; 11 nucleotides line up with TRBD1. CDR1 is LNHNV, CDR2 YYDKDF, per germline (reference sequence). The CDR3 loop spans 14 amino acids. The trim removed 5 bases at V and 5 bases at J, leaving 2 bases unmatched. CDR3 sequence reads: CATSGQGARNTIYF. CDR3 in DNA: TGTGCCACCAGCGGACAGGGGGCCAGAAACACCATATATTTT.

Of note for this clone: The junction and the germline gene differ at one end; a read error may be behind it. The gene calls are TRBV5-1 and TRBJ2-3, with TRBD1 as a possible D gene (5 bases). Germline V gives CDR1 SGHRS, CDR2 YFSETQ. This CDR3 is built from 14 residues. The CDR3: CASSLGGSIDTQYF. The CDR3 region has the DNA TGCGCCAGCAGCTTGGGGGGCAGCATAGATACGCAGTATTTT.

The rearrangement uses TRBV2 and TRBJ2-7; D is ambiguous. This CDR3 is 16 amino acids long. Trimming left V 4 bases short and J 0 bases short, with 16 bases between. Looked up from germline, CDR1 is SNHLY and CDR2 is FYNNEI. CDR3 sequence reads: CASSVQALQNSYEQYF. DNA for the CDR3: TGTGCCAGCAGTGTTCAGGCTTTACAGAACTCCTACGAGCAGTACTTC. Looking up the rest from reference TRBV2 and TRBJ2-7 gives the full variable domain: EPEVTQTPSHQVTQMGQEVILRCVPISNHLYFYWYRQILGQKVEFLVSFYNNEISEKSEIFDDQFSVERPDGSNFTLKIRSTKLEDSAMYFCASSVQALQNSYEQYFGPGTRLTVT.

This clone was recorded a few times. The V call is TRBV6-2 or TRBV6-3, the J call TRBJ1-5, with 7 bases matching TRBD1. CDR1 MNHEY and CDR2 SVGEGT come from the germline V gene. This CDR3 has 15 residues. Losses at the gene ends were 3 bases for V and 6 bases for J; bases not matched to a gene: 8. CDR3 protein: CASSYPGTVIQPQHF. In DNA form, the CDR3 reads TGTGCCAGCAGTTATCCCGGGACAGTCATTCAGCCCCAGCATTTT.

The chain combines TRBV5-1 with TRBJ2-2, with 7 bases lining up with TRBD2. The germline V gene has CDR1 SGHRS and CDR2 YFSETQ. The length of the CDR3 is 16 residues. V trimming: 3 bases; J trimming: 2 bases; junction bases outside the gene matches: 7. The CDR3 DNA sequence: TGCGCCAGCAGCTACTTACTAGCGCCCAACACCGGGGAGCTGTTTTTT. This codes for CASSYLLAPNTGELFF.

The chain joins TRBV15 to TRBJ2-7; a weak D match, TRBD1 (6 bases). CDR1 is LNHNV, CDR2 YYDKDF, per germline (reference sequence). The CDR3 has 14 amino acids. Trimming cost V 0 bases and J 4 bases, with 10 bases left between them. The CDR3 protein is CATSRDQGQYEQYF. The DNA of the CDR3 is TGTGCCACCAGCAGAGACCAGGGGCAGTACGAGCAGTACTTC.

The V and J genes are TRBV18 and TRBJ1-2; perhaps TRBD1 as D (5 bases). Trimming left V 1 base short and J 0 bases short, with 9 bases between. The CDR3 runs to 15 residues. Germline-derived CDR1 and CDR2 are KGHSH and LQKENI. For the CDR3, the DNA is TGTGCCAGCTCACCACAGGGGACTACTAACTATGGCTACACCTTC. It specifies CASSPQGTTNYGYTF.

This chain connects TRBV5-4 to TRBJ2-2; D assignment may be TRBD1 or TRBD2 (6 bases each). The CDR3 covers 16 residues. Germline V CDR1 and CDR2: SGHNT, YYREEE (reference sequence). The germline V and J ends were trimmed by 4 bases and 4 bases, with 17 bases remaining between them. CDR3 in amino acids: CASSPPGGGGTGELFF. The CDR3 DNA is TGTGCCAGCAGCCCCCCCGGGGGCGGTGGCACCGGGGAGCTGTTTTTT.

J is TRBJ1-2 and V is TRBV4-2; no firm D call. This CDR3 contains 16 residues. Per the germline V gene, CDR1 is LGHNA and CDR2 is YNFKEQ. V lost 0 bases, J lost 1 base, and 12 bases lay in between. CDR3 DNA sequence: TGTGCCAGCAGCCAAGATCTCACAGCCCTTAACTATGGCTACACCTTC. Translating it yields CASSQDLTALNYGYTF.

CDR3 protein: CASSLLGWDTQYF. CDR3 sequence (DNA): TGTGCCAGCAGTTTATTGGGTTGGGATACGCAGTATTTT. The rearrangement uses TRBV12-3 or TRBV12-4 and TRBJ2-3; D is uncertain. The V and J ends lost 2 bases and 6 bases respectively, with 9 bases between them. The CDR3 contains 13 residues.

The chain links TRBV6-5 to TRBJ1-1, with D perhaps TRBD1 (5 bases). The CDR3 is 11 amino acids. Deletions cut 6 bases from V and 11 bases from J, with 13 bases between. Germline V CDR1 and CDR2: MNHEY, SVGAGI. CDR3 sequence reads: CASRKGKGAFF. In DNA form, the CDR3 reads TGTGCCAGCAGAAAGGGGAAGGGGGCTTTCTTT.

The V call is TRBV11-2, the J call TRBJ1-2, with D possibly TRBD1 on 5 matching bases. Germline values: CDR1 SGHAT, CDR2 FQNNGV. This CDR3 is 15 amino acids long. The germline V and J ends were trimmed by 1 base and 5 bases, with 14 bases remaining between them. In DNA, the CDR3 is TGTGCCAGCAGCTTAGGAGAGGGGAGGTGGTATGGCTACACCTTC. Its protein is CASSLGEGRWYGYTF.

The chain combines TRBV5-1 with TRBJ1-2; TRBD1 matches 7 bases. The CDR3 runs 16 residues. Germline V gene sequence: CDR1 SGHRS, CDR2 YFSETQ. The junction had 6 bases not matched to a gene; V was cut back by 0 bases and J by 1 base. In DNA, the CDR3 is TGCGCCAGCAGCTTGGTCCAGGGGGAAGGTAACTATGGCTACACCTTC. This sequence encodes CASSLVQGEGNYGYTF.

The chain combines TRBV7-9 with TRBJ1-4, with 8 nucleotides matching TRBD1. The CDR3 has 13 amino acids. Germline-derived CDR1 and CDR2 are SEHNR and FQNEAQ (reference sequence). Losses at the gene ends were 6 bases for V and 7 bases for J; bases not matched to a gene: 4. The DNA of the CDR3 is TGTGCCAGCAGGGAGACAGGGGTTGAAAAACTGTTTTTT. Translation: CASRETGVEKLFF.

As to this clone: The junction departs from the called germline gene at one end, perhaps through a read error. This chain links TRBV5-1 with TRBJ2-7; possible D gene TRBD2, 5 bases. CDR3 length: 12 residues. Germline assignment: CDR1 SGHRS and CDR2 YFSETQ. The CDR3 here is CASSADPGFLHF. The DNA of the CDR3 is TGCGCCAGCAGCGCTGATCCGGGGTTCCTCCACTTC.

The chain employs TRBV30 and TRBJ2-1; D uncertain. The CDR3 is 11 amino acids. Per the germline V gene, CDR1 is GTSNPN and CDR2 is SVGIG (reference sequence). The ends were cut back, 2 bases at V and 5 bases at J, with 4 bases in the middle. The CDR3 sequence is CAWSTNNEQFF. In nucleotides, the CDR3 is TGTGCCTGGAGTACTAACAATGAGCAGTTCTTC.

This clone was detected once. The V and J genes are TRBV9 and TRBJ1-6; D gene unclear. The V end lost 0 bases, the J end lost 6 bases, and 10 bases lay between the germline ends. CDR1 is SGDLS, CDR2 YYNGEE, per germline. This CDR3 comprises 15 residues. DNA for the CDR3: TGTGCCAGCAGCGTAGGGGCCTCGACTAATTCACCCCTCCACTTT. It is translated as CASSVGASTNSPLHF.

This sequence joins TRBV5-1 and TRBJ1-4, with D tentatively TRBD1 (6 bases). V was shortened by 2 bases and J by 1 base, with 9 bases between the two germline ends. The germline CDR1 and CDR2 sequences are SGHRS and YFSETQ. The CDR3 consists of 15 residues. In nucleotides, the CDR3 is TGCGCCAGCAGCTTATCAGGGGTAACTAATGAAAAACTGTTTTTT. Its protein product is CASSLSGVTNEKLFF.

The chain recombines TRBV7-8 with TRBJ1-5; the D gene is possibly TRBD1 (6 bases). Trimming shortened V by 1 base and J by 0 bases, and 16 bases separated the two germline ends. Looked up from germline, CDR1 is SGHVS and CDR2 is FQNEAQ. This CDR3 contains 18 residues. The CDR3 protein is CASSLVPRTVNSNQPQHF. The CDR3 DNA reads as TGTGCCAGCAGCTTAGTCCCACGGACAGTTAATAGCAATCAGCCCCAGCATTTT.

DNA of the CDR3: TGTGCCAGCAGCTGGCAGGGGGCGCAGAGTAACTATGGCTACACCTTC. It codes for CASSWQGAQSNYGYTF. V is TRBV28 and J is TRBJ1-2, with TRBD1 matching over 8 bases. Germline loops: CDR1 MDHEN, CDR2 SYDVKM. This CDR3 spans 16 amino acids. Trimming took 6 bases from V and 1 from J; bases not matched to a gene: 10.

Here the CDR3 DNA reads TGTGCCAGCAGCCTACTAGCGGGAGGAACCAATGAGCAGTTCTTC. Translating it yields CASSLLAGGTNEQFF. This rearrangement joins TRBV7-3 to TRBJ2-1; 12 nucleotides agree with TRBD2. CDR3 length equals 15 residues. V gave up 5 bases and J gave up 6 bases; unmatched junction bases: 5. Germline CDR1 SGHTA, CDR2 FQGTGA. The full variable domain, its missing parts supplied by reference TRBV7-3 and TRBJ2-1, is GAGVSQTPSNKVTEKGKYVELRCDPISGHTALYWYRQSLGQGPEFLIYFQGTGAADDSGLPNDRFFAVRPEGSVSTLKIQRTERGDSAVYLCASSLLAGGTNEQFFGPGTRLTVL.